These 9 T cell receptor beta chains share one sample of origin, sequenced in a study of T cell repertoires in cytomegalovirus infection. TCRdb reanalysed the reads using MiXCR and keeps one entry per CDR3 protein. Of almost 500,000 distinct CDR3 sequences listed, about 11% were seen once; the top ten hold about 9.4%. Sequenced sample: PBMCs. The receptor source for this set is a human donor in good health (CMV status not recorded). Some clones in this sample may be carry-over from other donors' samples.

This clonotype was counted many times. V is TRBV7-2 and J is TRBJ2-1; TRBD2 might be the D (6 bases). CDR3 length: 16 amino acids. The ends were cut back, 1 base at V and 1 base at J, with 11 bases in the middle. The V gene's germline CDR1 is SGHTA and CDR2 FQGNSA. The CDR3 loop is CASSLVPGASYNEQFF. The CDR3 coding sequence is TGTGCCAGCAGCTTAGTGCCGGGAGCGTCCTACAATGAGCAGTTCTTC.

This clonotype was picked up many times. The chain uses TRBV7-6 and TRBJ2-5; 7 bases map to TRBD1. CDR3 length equals 14 residues. The junction had 3 bases not matched to a gene; V was cut back by 2 bases and J by 3 bases. CDR1 is SGHVS, CDR2 FNYEAQ, per germline. CDR3 residues: CASSLRDREETQYF. In DNA form, the CDR3 reads TGTGCCAGCAGCTTACGCGACAGGGAAGAGACCCAGTACTTC.

The V call is TRBV4-2, the J call TRBJ1-4, with 9 bases matching TRBD1. The germline CDR1 and CDR2 sequences are LGHNA and YNFKEQ. Trimming at V came to 4 bases and at J to 5 bases, leaving 5 bases not matched to a gene. The CDR3 extends over 15 amino acids. CDR3 sequence: CASSPWTGVNEKLFF. The CDR3 region has the DNA TGTGCCAGCAGCCCGTGGACAGGGGTAAATGAAAAACTGTTTTTT.

This clonotype was recorded at least ten times. The V call is TRBV28, the J call TRBJ2-5; the D gene is possibly TRBD1 (6 bases). This CDR3 comprises 13 residues. The V gene lost 7 bases and the J gene lost 3 bases, with 12 bases spanning the gap. The germline V gene encodes CDR1 MDHEN and CDR2 SYDVKM. CDR3: CASKEDSEETQYF. Written as DNA, the CDR3 is TGTGCCAGCAAGGAGGACAGCGAAGAGACCCAGTACTTC.

The chain couples TRBV27 to TRBJ1-5; no clear D gene. CDR3 length equals 13 residues. Germline CDR1 MNHEY, CDR2 SMNVEV (reference sequence). V was cut by 4 bases and J by 7 bases, with 11 bases left in between. Here the CDR3 DNA reads TGTGCCAGCAGTTATGGGCTAAGGCAGCCCCAGCATTTT. Translation: CASSYGLRQPQHF.

There are a few counts of this clonotype. The V gene is TRBV29-1, the J gene TRBJ1-6; a possible D gene is TRBD1 (6 bases). Trimming left V 0 bases short and J 9 bases short, with 9 bases between. CDR3 length: 13 amino acids. From germline, CDR1 is SQVTM and CDR2 ANQGSEA. The CDR3 sequence: CSVEEGGGSPLHF. The CDR3 nucleotides are TGCAGCGTTGAAGAGGGGGGCGGTTCACCCCTCCACTTT.

This clonotype has just a few counts. The J gene is TRBJ2-1, the V gene TRBV14; maybe TRBD2 (6 bases). Germline V gene data show CDR1 as SGHDN and CDR2 as FVKESK. V was shortened by 0 bases and J by 2 bases, with 14 bases between the two germline ends. There are 17 residues in the CDR3. The CDR3, as DNA: TGTGCCAGCAGCCAAGAGGTGGGGGGTAGGCCCTACAATGAGCAGTTCTTC. It codes for CASSQEVGGRPYNEQFF.

This clonotype was detected many times. The chain links TRBV7-3 to TRBJ2-5; 10 positions agree with TRBD2. CDR1 SGHTA and CDR2 FQGTGA come from the germline V gene. The CDR3 totals 16 residues. V lost 0 bases, J lost 3 bases, and 4 bases stayed unmatched. This CDR3 is CASSLTRSGGEETQYF. The DNA of the CDR3 is TGTGCCAGCAGCTTAACGCGGAGCGGGGGGGAAGAGACCCAGTACTTC.

At least ten counts were recorded for this clonotype. The gene calls are TRBV6-2 or TRBV6-3 and TRBJ2-1, with D perhaps TRBD1 (6 bases). The CDR3 consists of 15 residues. Germline CDR1 and CDR2: MNHEY and SVGEGT. Trimming cost V 6 bases and J 4 bases, with 16 bases left between them. CDR3 protein: CASSLPLTGYNEQFF. CDR3 sequence (DNA): TGTGCCAGCAGCCTACCCCTTACAGGGTACAATGAGCAGTTCTTC.